Below, one T cell receptor beta chain is given with its context. No cognate antigen has been identified for it. Within one base of it there is no much larger clone, and no base qualities were kept. CDR1 is given as MNHEY and CDR2 as SMNVEV, both from the germline V gene (reference sequence). V is trimmed back by 5 bases and J by 7 bases, and the junction contains 7 bases that no gene match accounts for. The CDR3 starts with the cysteine, ends with the phenylalanine, and has 15 residues. The read is trimmed to its CDR3 DNA, 45 bases read in frame from base 1. Whole blood was collected in K2EDTA tubes by collaborating institutions according to the institutions' own protocols. For TCRbeta analysis, collaborator samples were shipped as frozen whole blood, as isolated PBMCs, or as DNA extracted from either sample type. This specimen belongs to a study of blood T cell repertoires in COVID-19 (dated by TCRdb to the early 2020s). Study-wide context: The collaborator samples originated in the United States, Italy and Spain and spanned the acute and convalescent phases of COVID-19. Samples came from the ongoing ImmuneRACE study (first 160 participants) plus 1,254 subjects from 6 global collaborators. The sample metadata nearly always contained a de-identified subject ID, COVID-19 status, age in years and sex. The dataset comprised deeply sampled blood TCRbeta repertoires from subjects exposed to, actively infected with, or recovered from COVID-19. The repertoires were released in a freely available public database meant as a resource for research on the immune response to SARS-CoV-2. The prospective study material was composed of cDNA or gDNA derived from T cells, B-cell-depleted T cells, or PBMCs. Where available, HLA class I and class II types were taken from metadata supplied by the sample provider and were not determined by assay-based typing. Overall results and qualifications from the work: Clinical and demographic metadata were provided uncurated, with the amount varying by source and participant.

The immunoSEQ Assay, a bias-controlled multiplex PCR, was used to amplify TCRbeta CDR3 regions from genomic DNA. Per the authors' processing: The number of nucleated cells in each sample was estimated from the amplification of reference gene primers within the assay. Sequence reads were collapsed and filtered to measure the absolute abundance of every unique TCRbeta CDR3 rearrangement. For each sample, productive Simpson clonality was calculated as the square root of Simpson's diversity index over productive rearrangements. Held by TCRdb, this immuneACCESS table contains in-frame sequences only and omits some clones. Under half of the omission traces to an unresolved V gene where checked; the cause of the rest is unknown. That table furnishes V, J and clone size, whereas the DNA furnished D and trimming. This sample comprises roughly 74,000 clones, 85% to 90% of them detected only once. The leading ten clones occupy 1.9% of the sample.

The source is a woman of 80 years or more with active or convalescent COVID-19. Recombination joined TRBV27 with TRBJ2-1; 11 nucleotides in the junction match TRBD2. The specimen sequenced was peripheral blood. CDR3 region: CASSLSGGASNEQFF. The DNA sequence follows: TGTGCCAGCAGTCTTAGCGGGGGGGCTTCAAATGAGCAGTTCTTC.